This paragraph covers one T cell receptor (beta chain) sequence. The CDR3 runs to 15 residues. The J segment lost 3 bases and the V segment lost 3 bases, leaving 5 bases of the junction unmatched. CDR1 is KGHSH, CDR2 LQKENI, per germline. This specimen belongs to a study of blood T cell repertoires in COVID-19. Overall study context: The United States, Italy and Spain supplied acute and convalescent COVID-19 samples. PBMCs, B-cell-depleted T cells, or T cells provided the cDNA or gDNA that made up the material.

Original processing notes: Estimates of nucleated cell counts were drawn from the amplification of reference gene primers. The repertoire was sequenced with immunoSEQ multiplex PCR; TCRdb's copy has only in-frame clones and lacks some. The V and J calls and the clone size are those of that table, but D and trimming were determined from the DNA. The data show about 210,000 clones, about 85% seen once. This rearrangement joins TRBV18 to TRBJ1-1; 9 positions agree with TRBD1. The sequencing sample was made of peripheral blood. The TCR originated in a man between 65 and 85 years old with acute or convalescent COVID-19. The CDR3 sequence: CASSPRTGEDTEAFF. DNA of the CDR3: TGTGCCAGCTCACCCCGGACAGGGGAGGACACTGAAGCTTTCTTT.